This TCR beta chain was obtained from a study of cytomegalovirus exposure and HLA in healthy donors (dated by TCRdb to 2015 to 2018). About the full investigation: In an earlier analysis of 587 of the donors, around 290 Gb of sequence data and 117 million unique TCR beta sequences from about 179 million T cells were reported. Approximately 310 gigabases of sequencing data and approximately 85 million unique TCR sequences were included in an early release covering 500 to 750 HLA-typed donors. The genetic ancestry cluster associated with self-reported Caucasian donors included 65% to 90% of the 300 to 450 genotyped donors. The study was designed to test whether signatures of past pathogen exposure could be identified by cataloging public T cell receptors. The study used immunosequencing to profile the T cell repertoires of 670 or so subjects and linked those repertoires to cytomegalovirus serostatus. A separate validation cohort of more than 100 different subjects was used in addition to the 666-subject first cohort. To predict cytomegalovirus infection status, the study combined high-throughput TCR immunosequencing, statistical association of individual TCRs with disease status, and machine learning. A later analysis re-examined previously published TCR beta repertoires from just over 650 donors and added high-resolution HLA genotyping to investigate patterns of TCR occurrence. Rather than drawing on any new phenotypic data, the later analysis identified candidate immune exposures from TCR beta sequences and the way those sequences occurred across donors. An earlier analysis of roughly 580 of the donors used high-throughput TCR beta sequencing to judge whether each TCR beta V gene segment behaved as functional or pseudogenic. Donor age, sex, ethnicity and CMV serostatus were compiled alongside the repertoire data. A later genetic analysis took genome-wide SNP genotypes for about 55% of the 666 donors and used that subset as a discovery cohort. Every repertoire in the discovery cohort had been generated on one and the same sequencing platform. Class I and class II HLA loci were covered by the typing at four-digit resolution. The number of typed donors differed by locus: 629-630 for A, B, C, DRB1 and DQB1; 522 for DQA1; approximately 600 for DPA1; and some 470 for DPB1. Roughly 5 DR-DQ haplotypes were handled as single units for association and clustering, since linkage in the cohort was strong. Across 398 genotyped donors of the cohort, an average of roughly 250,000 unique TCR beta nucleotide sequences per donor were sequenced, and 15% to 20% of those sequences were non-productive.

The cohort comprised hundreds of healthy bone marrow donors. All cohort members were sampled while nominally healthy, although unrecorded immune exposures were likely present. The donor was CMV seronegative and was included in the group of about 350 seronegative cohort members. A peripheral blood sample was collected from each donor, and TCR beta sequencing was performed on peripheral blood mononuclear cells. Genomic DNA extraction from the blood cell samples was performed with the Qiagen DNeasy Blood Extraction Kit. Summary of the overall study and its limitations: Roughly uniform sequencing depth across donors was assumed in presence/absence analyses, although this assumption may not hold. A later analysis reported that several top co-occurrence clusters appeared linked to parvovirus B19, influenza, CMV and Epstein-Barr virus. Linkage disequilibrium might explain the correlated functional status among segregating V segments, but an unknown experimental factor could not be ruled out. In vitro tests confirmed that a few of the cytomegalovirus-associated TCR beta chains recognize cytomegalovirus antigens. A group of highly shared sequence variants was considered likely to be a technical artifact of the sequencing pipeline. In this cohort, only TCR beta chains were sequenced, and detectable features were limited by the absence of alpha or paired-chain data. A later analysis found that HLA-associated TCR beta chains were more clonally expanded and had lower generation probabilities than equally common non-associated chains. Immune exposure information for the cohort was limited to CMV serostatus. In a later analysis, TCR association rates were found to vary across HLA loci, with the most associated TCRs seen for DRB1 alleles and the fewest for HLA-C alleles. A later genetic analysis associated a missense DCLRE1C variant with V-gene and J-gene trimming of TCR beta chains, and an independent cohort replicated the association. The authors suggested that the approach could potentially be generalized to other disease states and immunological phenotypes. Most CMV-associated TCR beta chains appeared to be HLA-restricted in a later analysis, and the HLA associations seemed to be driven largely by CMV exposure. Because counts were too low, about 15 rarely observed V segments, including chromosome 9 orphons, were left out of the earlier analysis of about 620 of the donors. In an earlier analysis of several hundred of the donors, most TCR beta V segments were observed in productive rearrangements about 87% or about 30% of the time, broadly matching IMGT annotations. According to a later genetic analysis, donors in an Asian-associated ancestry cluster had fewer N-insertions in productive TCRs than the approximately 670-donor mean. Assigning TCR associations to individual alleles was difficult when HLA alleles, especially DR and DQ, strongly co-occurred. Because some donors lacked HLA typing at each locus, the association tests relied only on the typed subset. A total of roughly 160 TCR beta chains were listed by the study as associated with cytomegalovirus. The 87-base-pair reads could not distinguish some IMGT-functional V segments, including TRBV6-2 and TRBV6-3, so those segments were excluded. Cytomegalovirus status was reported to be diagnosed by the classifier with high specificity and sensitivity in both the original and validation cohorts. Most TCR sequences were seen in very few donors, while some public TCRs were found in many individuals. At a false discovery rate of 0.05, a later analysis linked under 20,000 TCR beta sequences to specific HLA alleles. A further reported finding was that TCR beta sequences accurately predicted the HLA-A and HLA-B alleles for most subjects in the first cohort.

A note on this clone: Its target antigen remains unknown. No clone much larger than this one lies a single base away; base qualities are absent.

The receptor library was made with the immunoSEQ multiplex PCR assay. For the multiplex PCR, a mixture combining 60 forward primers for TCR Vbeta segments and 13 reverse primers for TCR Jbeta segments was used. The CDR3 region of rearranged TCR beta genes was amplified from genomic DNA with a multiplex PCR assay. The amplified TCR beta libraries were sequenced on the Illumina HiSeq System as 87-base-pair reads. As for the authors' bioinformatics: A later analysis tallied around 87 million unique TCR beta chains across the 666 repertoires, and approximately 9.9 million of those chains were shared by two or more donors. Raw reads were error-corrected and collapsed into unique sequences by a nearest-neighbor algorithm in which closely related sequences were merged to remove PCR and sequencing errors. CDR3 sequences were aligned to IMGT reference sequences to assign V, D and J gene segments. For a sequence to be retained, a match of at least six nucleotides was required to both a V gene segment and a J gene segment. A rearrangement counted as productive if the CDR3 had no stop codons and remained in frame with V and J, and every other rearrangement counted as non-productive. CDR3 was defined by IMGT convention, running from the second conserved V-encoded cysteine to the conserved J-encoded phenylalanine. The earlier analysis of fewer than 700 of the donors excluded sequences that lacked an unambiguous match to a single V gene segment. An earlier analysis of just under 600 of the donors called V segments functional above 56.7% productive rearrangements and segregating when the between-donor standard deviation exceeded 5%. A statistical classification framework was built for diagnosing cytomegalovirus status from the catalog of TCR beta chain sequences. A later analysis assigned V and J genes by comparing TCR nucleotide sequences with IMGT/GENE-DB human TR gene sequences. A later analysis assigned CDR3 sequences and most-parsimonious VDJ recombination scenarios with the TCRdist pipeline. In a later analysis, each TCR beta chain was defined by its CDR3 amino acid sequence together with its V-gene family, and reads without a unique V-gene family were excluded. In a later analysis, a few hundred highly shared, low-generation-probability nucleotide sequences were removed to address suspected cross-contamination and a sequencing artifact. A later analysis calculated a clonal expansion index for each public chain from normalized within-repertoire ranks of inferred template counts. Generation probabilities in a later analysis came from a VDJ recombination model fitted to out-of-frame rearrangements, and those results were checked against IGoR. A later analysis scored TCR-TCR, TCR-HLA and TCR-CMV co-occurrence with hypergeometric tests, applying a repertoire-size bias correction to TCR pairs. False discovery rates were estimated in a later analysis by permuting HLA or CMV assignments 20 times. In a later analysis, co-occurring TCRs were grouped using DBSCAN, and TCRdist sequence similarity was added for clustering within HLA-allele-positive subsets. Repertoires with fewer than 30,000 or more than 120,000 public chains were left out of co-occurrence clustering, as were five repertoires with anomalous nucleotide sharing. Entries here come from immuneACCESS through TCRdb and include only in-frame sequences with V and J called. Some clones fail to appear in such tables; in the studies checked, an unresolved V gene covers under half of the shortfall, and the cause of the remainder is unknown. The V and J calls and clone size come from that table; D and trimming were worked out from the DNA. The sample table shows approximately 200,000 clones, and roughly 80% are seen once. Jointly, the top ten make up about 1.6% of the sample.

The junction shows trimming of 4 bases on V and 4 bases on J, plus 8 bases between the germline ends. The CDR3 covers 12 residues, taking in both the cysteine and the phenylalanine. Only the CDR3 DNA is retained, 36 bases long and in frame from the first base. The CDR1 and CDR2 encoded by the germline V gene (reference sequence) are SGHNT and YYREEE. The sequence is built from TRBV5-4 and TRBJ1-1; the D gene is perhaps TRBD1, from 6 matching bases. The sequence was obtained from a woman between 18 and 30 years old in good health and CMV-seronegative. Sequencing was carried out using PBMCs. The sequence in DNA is TGTGCCAGCAGCGTGGACAGCACTGAAGCTTTCTTT. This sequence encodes CASSVDSTEAFF.